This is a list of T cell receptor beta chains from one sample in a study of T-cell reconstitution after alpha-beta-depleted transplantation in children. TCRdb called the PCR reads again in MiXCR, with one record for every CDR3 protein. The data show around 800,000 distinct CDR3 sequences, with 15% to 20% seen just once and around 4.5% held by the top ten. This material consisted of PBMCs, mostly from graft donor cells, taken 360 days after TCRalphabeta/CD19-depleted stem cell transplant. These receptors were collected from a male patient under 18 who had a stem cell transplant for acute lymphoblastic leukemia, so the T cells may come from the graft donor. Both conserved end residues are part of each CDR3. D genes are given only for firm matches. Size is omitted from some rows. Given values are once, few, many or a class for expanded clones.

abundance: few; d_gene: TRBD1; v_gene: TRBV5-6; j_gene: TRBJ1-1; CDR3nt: TGTGCCAGCAGTGGACAGGGGGCGGCCATGAACACTGAAGCTTTCTTT; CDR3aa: CASSGQGAAMNTEAFF
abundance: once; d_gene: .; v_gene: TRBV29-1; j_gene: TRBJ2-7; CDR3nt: TGCAGCGTTGAAGTAAGGGGACCGAGGTACGAGCAGTACTTC; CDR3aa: CSVEVRGPRYEQYF
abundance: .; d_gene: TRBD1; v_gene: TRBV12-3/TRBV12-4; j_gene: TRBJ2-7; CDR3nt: TGTGCCAGCAACATCCCGGGACAGGGGATGAACGAGCAGTACTTC; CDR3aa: CASNIPGQGMNEQYF
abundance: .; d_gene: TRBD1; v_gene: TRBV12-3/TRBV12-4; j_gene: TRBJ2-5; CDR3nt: TGTGCCAGCAGTTTAGTGGGCAGGGGGATCGAGACCCAGTACTTC; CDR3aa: CASSLVGRGIETQYF
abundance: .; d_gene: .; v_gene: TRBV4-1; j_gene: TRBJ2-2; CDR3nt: TGCGCCAGCAGCCGGACGCAGCTGAACACCGGGGAGCTGTTTTTT; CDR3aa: CASSRTQLNTGELFF
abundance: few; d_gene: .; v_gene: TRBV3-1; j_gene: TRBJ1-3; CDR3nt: TGTGCCAGCAGCCTGCAGGTGGACCGGACCACCATATATTTT; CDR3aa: CASSLQVDRTTIYF
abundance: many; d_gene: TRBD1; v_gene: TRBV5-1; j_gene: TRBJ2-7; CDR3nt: TGCGCCAGCAGCTGGACAGGTTTTTCCTACGAGCAGTACTTC; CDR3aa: CASSWTGFSYEQYF
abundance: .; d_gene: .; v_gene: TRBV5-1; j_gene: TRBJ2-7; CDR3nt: TGCGCCAGCAGCTTGGAACAGGCAGCTTCCTACGAGCAGTACTTC; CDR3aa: CASSLEQAASYEQYF
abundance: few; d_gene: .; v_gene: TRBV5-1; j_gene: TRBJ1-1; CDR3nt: TGCGCCAGCAGCTTGGAGAGTCCCAACACTGAAGCTTTCTTT; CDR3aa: CASSLESPNTEAFF
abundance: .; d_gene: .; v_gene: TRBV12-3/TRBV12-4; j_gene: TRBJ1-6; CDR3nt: TGTGCCAGCAGTTTATCAGGGGTTTCTTCACCCCTCCACTTT; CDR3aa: CASSLSGVSSPLHF
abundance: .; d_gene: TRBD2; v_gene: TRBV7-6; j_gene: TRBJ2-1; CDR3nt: TGTGCCAGCCTTCCCCCAGGACTAGCGGGTTACAATGAGCAGTTCTTC; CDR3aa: CASLPPGLAGYNEQFF
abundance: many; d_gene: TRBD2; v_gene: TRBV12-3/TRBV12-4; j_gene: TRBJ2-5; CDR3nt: TGTGCCAGCAGTTTAGCCGGTCTAGCGGGACCACAAGAGACCCAGTACTTC; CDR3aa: CASSLAGLAGPQETQYF
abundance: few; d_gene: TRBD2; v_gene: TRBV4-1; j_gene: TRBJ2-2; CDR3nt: TGCGCCAGCAGCCTGGTAGCGGGAGATGCAGGGGAGCTGTTTTTT; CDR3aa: CASSLVAGDAGELFF
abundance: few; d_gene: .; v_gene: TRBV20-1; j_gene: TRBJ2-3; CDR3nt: TGCAGTGCTAGAAAGGGCGGGGGCACAGATACGCAGTATTTT; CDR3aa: CSARKGGGTDTQYF
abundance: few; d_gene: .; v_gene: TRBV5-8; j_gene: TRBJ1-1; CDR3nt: TGTGCCAGCACCTCGCCCCGGGATTTGACTGAAGCTTTCTTT; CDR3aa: CASTSPRDLTEAFF
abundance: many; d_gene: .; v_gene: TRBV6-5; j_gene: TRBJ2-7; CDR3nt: TGTGCCAGCAGCTACAGCGGCTCCTACGAGCAGTACTTC; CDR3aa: CASSYSGSYEQYF
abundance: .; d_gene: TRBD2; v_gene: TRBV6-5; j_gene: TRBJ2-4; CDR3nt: TGTGCCAGCAGTTACTCGACCGGGACTAGCGGAAACATTCAGTACTTC; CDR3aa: CASSYSTGTSGNIQYF
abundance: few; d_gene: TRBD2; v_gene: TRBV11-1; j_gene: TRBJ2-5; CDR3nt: TGTGCCAGCAGCTTTCTGGCTAGCGGGAGTCTAGTAGTTGAGACCCAGTACTTC; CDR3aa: CASSFLASGSLVVETQYF
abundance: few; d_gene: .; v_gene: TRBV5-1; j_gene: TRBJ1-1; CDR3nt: TGCGCCAGCAGCTCCATAGGGGTACCTAACACTGAAGCTTTCTTT; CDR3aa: CASSSIGVPNTEAFF
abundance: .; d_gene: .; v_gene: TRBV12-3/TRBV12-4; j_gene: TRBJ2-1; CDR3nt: TGTGCCAGCAGTTTCGCAGATTACAATGAGCAGTTCTTC; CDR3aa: CASSFADYNEQFF
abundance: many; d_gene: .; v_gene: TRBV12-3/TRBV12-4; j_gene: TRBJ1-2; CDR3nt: TGTGCCAGCAGATCAGGACAGATCTATGGCTACACCTTC; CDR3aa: CASRSGQIYGYTF
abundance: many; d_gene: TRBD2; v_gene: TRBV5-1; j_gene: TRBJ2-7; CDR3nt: TGCGCCAGCGGAGCGGGACGCGGGATCGAGCAGTACTTC; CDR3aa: CASGAGRGIEQYF
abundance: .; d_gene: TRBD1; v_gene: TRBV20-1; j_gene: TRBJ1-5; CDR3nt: TGCAGTGCTAGAAGGGGGGGGACAGGGCTTCAGCCCCAGCATTTT; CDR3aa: CSARRGGTGLQPQHF
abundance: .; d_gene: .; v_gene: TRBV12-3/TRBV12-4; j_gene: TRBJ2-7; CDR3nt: TGTGCCAGTGCTTCGGGGGAAAGCGTCTACGAGCAGTACTTC; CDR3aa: CASASGESVYEQYF
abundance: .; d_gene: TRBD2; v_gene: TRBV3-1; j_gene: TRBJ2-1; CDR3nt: TGTGCCATCAGCAAGGGACTAGCGGAGTTCTCCTACAATGAGCAGTTCTTC; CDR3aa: CAISKGLAEFSYNEQFF
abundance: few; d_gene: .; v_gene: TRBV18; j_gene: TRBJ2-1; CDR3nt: TGTGCCAGCTCTCTCTATTCAGGACAGCTAGCTCTCCTCTCCTACAATGAGCAGTTCTTC; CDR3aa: CASSLYSGQLALLSYNEQFF
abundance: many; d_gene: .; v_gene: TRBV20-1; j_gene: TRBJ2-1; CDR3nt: TGCAGTGCTAGAAGGACTCTAGGCTATGAGCAGTTCTTC; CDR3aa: CSARRTLGYEQFF
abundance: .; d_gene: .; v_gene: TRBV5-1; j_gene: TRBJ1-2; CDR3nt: TGCGCCAGTTGCCCACAGGGCAGCTATGGCTACACCTTC; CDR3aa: CASCPQGSYGYTF
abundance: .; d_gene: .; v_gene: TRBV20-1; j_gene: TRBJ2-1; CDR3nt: TGCAGTGCTAGAGATGGGCTAGCGATCTACAATGAGCAGTTCTTC; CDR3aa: CSARDGLAIYNEQFF
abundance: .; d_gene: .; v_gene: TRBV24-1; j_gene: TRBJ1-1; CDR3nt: TGTGCCACCAGTGGGACAGCCCCTGAAGCTTTCTTT; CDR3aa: CATSGTAPEAFF
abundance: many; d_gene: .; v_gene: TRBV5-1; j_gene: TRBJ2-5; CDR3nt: TGCGCCAGCAGCTCCCCCCCCAGGGGACGACGGGAGACCCAGTACTTC; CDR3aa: CASSSPPRGRRETQYF
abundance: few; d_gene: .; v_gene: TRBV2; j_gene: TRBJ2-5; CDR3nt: TGTGCCAGCAGTGGGACGACGGTAGAGACCCAGTACTTC; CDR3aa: CASSGTTVETQYF
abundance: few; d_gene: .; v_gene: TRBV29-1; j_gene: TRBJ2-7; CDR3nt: TGCAGCGTTTCAAGGGGGGCGTTCACCTACGAGCAGTACTTC; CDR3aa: CSVSRGAFTYEQYF
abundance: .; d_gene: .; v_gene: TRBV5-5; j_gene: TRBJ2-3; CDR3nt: TGTGCCAGCAGCTTAACTGTACTCACAGATACGCAGTATTTT; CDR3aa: CASSLTVLTDTQYF
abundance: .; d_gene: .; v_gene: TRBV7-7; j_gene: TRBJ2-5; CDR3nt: TGTGCCAGCAGCTCCGGGACTGGAGGGGAAGAGACCCAGTACTTC; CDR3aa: CASSSGTGGEETQYF
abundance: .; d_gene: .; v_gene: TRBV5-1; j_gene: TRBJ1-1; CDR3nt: TGCGCCAGCAGCCCCCAGACAGGCCTACTCACTGAAGCTTTCTTT; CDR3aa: CASSPQTGLLTEAFF
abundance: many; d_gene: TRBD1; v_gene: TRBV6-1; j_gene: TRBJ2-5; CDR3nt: TGTGCCAGCAGTGAATCCAGGGGGCGGGAGACCCAGTACTTC; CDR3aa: CASSESRGRETQYF
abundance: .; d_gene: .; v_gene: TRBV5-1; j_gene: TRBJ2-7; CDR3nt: TGCGCCAGCAGCCCTTTCCCCGTAGCACTCCGCTCCTACGAGCAGTACTTC; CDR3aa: CASSPFPVALRSYEQYF
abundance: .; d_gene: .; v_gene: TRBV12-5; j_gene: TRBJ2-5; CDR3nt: TGTGCTCCCCAGGCGACAGGCCAAGAGACCCAGTACTTC; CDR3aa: CAPQATGQETQYF
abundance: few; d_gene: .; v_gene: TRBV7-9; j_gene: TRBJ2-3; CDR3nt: TGTGCCAGCAGCTTGGCCAGCGGATACACAGATACGCAGTATTTT; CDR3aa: CASSLASGYTDTQYF
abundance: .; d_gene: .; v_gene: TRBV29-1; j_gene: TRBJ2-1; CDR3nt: TGCAGCGTTTCAAGTTTCAATGAGCAGTTCTTC; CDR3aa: CSVSSFNEQFF
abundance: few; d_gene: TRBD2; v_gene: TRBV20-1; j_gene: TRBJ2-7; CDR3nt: TGCAGTGCTAGAGTTCCCCTCCGTTTTCGGCTAGCGGGTGATTTGTACGAGCAGTACTTC; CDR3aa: CSARVPLRFRLAGDLYEQYF
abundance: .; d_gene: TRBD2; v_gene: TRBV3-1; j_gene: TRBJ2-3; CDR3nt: TGTGCCAGCAGCCAAGGACTAGCGGGGAGCATAGATACGCAGTATTTT; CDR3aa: CASSQGLAGSIDTQYF
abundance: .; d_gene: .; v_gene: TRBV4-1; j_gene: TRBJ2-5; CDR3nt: TGCGCCAGCAGCCAAGCGCGGGTTGAGACCCAGTACTTC; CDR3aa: CASSQARVETQYF
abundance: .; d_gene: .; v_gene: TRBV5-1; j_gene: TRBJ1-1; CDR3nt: TGCGCCAGCAGCTTGTCTGCAGGACCTATGAACACTGAAGCTTTCTTT; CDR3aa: CASSLSAGPMNTEAFF
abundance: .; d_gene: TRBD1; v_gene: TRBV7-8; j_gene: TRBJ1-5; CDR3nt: TGTGCCAGCAGCTATGGGACAGGTAACAATCAGCCCCAGCATTTT; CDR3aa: CASSYGTGNNQPQHF
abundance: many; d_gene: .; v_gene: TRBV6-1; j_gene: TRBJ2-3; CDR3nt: TGTGCCAGCAGTGAAGCGCGGAGTACAGATACGCAGTATTTT; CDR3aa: CASSEARSTDTQYF
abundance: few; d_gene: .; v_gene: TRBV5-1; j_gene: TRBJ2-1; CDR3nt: TGCGCCAGCAGCTCGCCGAAGGGTGAGCAGTTCTTC; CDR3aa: CASSSPKGEQFF
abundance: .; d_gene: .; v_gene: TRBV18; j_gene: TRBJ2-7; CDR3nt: TGTGCCAGCTCACCACGGGGAAGGGAGGACGAGCAGTACTTC; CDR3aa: CASSPRGREDEQYF
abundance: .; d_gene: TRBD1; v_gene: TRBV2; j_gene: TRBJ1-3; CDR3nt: TGTGCCAGCAGTCGGGACAGCGGCTCTGGAAACACCATATATTTT; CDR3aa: CASSRDSGSGNTIYF
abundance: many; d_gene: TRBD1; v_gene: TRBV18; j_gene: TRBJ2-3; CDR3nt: TGTGCCAGCGCCCAGACAGGGGGCTTTCGGACAGATACGCAGTATTTT; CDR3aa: CASAQTGGFRTDTQYF
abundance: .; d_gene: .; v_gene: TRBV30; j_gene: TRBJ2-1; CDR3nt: TGTGCCTGGGTCCGGGACGGGACCTACAATGAGCAGTTCTTC; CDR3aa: CAWVRDGTYNEQFF
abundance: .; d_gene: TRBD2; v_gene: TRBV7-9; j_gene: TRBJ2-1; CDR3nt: TGTGCCACCCAAGCGGGAGCGACCTACAATGAGCAGTTCTTC; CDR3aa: CATQAGATYNEQFF
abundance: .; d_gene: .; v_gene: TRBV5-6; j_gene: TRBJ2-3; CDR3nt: TGTGCCAGCAGCTGGATGACTTCAGATACGCAGTATTTT; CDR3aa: CASSWMTSDTQYF
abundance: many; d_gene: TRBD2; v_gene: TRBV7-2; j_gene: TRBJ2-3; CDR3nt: TGTGCCAGCAGCTTACTAGCGGTTAGGACAGATACGCAGTATTTT; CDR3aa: CASSLLAVRTDTQYF
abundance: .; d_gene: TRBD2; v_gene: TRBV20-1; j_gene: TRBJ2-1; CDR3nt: TGCAGTGCTAGCGGACTAGCGGAATCGTCTCGCAATGAGCAGTTCTTC; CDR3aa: CSASGLAESSRNEQFF
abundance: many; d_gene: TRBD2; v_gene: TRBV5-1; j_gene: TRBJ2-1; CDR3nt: TGCGCCAGCAGCTTGGGACTAGCGGGAGTAAATGAGCAGTTCTTC; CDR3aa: CASSLGLAGVNEQFF
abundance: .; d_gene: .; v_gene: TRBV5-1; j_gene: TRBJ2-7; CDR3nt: TGCGCCAGCAGCTTGTGGCTCGGGGACGAGCAGTACTTC; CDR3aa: CASSLWLGDEQYF